The clone carrying this T cell receptor beta chain occurred a few times. Its specificity is unknown. Template switching by 5'RACE produced TCR cDNA, adding a universal primer site and UMIs. Via MiXCR, TCRdb re-called the 5' RACE reads, giving one row per CDR3 protein. Seen here are about 260,000 distinct CDR3 sequences, 13% observed once, and the top ten hold 0.4% to 0.55%. The data stem from a study of T cells after yellow fever vaccination. Overall study context: Preparation used SMART-Seq v4 Ultra Low Input for the low-cell-number fractions.

General study results and limits: Post-booster repertoires again held most primary-vaccination clones (roughly 96% CD4, 80% to 90% CD8).

The CDR3 has 14 residues. Between the trimmed V and J ends, which lost 6 bases and 4 bases, there was a span of 15 bases. Per the germline V gene, CDR1 is SQVTM and CDR2 is ANQGSEA. This specimen consisted of CD4+ T cells sorted from PBMCs, obtained 45 days after the yellow fever booster vaccination. V gene TRBV29-1 combines with J gene TRBJ2-2; D may be TRBD1 (6 bases). This sequence was found in a man between 25 and 39 years old who received the YFV17D yellow fever vaccine. CDR3 protein: CSVAGTTTTGELFF. The CDR3 DNA sequence: TGCAGCGTAGCCGGGACAACAACCACCGGGGAGCTGTTTTTT.